The entry below gives a single T cell receptor beta chain sequence along with its context. Repertoires were generated with immunoSEQ multiplex PCR, while TCRdb's copy carries only in-frame clones and drops some. The repertoire consists of 150,000 to 200,000 clones, with around four fifths occurring once and the leading ten covering under 3.5%. These data originate in a study of blood T cell repertoires in COVID-19. Overall study context: Samples taken during acute and convalescent COVID-19 were collected in the United States, Italy and Spain. PBMCs, B-cell-depleted T cells, or T cells provided the cDNA or gDNA that made up the material.

Enrolled during active infection, Seattle patients were then followed longitudinally. The sequence came from an elderly woman with COVID-19, enrolled during active disease. Sample: peripheral blood.

The CDR3, as DNA: TGTGCCACCCGTGCCGGGAGGATTAGATATGAGCAGTTCTTC. As protein: CATRAGRIRYEQFF. The chain employs TRBV19 and TRBJ2-1; 7 nucleotides match TRBD2. Germline lookup yields CDR1 LNHDA and CDR2 SQIVND (reference sequence). V gave up 10 bases and J gave up 8 bases; unmatched junction bases: 14. This CDR3 is 14 amino acids long.